This T cell receptor beta chain was recorded in a study of Ad26.COV2.S vaccination and SARS-CoV-2 variants. General study findings and limits: Reportedly, after vaccination the spike-specific CD8+ and CD4+ T cell responses displayed substantial breadth.

Worth noting for this clone: Its specificity is unknown.

As for treatment: roughly 19 received Ad26.COV2.S at low or high dose, single or two shots; about 5 received placebo; per-sample allocation not given. The samples date from day 63 after the first vaccine or placebo injection. Measured with immunoSEQ multiplex PCR; TCRdb has only the in-frame clones, and not every one. The sample contains 400,000 to 450,000 clones, about 92% of which appear only once. The receptor was derived from a person aged 18-60 years who received the Ad26.COV2.S COVID-19 vaccine or a placebo. The starting material was peripheral blood, obtained in a trial of Ad26.COV2.S vaccine versus placebo.

CDR3 sequence reads: CASSPAGRAGPFTDTQYF. DNA for the CDR3: TGTGCCAGCAGTCCGGCGGGAAGGGCGGGGCCTTTCACAGATACGCAGTATTTT. The chain uses TRBV28 and TRBJ2-3; tentatively, D is TRBD2 (6 bases). Germline V gives CDR1 MDHEN, CDR2 SYDVKM. V lost 5 bases and J 2 bases, leaving 23 bases between the germline ends. The CDR3 contains 18 residues.